This TCR beta chain was recovered during a study of T-cell memory formation after mild COVID-19. A single record per CDR3 protein comes from TCRdb applying MiXCR to the 5' RACE reads. Altogether around 220,000 distinct CDR3 sequences are present, about 15% being singletons, with the ten largest covering roughly 3.6%. Deletions cut 4 bases from V and 7 bases from J, with 16 bases between. The CDR3 covers 14 residues. Germline CDR1 and CDR2: SGHTA and FQGNSA. V and J are TRBV7-2 and TRBJ2-5; possible D gene TRBD1, 5 bases. The sequence was collected from a man younger than 35 who had mild COVID-19 (a few samples of this study predate the infection). Cell type and time point are not known. The sample consisted of PBMCs or a T cell subset sorted from them (not recorded which). The CDR3 sequence is CASSSQTDLGTQYF. The DNA of the CDR3 is TGTGCCAGCAGCTCACAGACAGATCTCGGGACCCAGTACTTC.